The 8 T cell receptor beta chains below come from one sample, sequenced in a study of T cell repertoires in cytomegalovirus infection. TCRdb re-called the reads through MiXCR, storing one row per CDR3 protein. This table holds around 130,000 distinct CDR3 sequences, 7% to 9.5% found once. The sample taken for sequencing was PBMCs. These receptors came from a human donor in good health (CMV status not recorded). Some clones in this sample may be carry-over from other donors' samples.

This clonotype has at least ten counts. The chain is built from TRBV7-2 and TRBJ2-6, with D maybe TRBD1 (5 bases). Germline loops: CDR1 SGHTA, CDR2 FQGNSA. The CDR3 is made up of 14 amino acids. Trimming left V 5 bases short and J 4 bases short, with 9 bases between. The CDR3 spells CASSIRQGANVLTF. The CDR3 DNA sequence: TGTGCCAGCAGCATTCGACAGGGGGCCAACGTCCTGACTTTC.

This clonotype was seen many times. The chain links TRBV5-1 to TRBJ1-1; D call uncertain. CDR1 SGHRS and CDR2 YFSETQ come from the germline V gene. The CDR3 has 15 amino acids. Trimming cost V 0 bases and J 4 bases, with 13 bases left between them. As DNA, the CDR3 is TGCGCCAGCAGCTTGGAACCCGGGAAGAGCACTGAAGCTTTCTTT. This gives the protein CASSLEPGKSTEAFF.

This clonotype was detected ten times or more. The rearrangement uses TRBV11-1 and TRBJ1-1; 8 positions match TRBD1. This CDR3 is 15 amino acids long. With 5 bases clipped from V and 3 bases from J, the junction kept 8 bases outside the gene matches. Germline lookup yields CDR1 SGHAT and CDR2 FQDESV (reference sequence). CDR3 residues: CASSAWTGWDTEAFF. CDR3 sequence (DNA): TGTGCCAGCAGCGCCTGGACAGGGTGGGACACTGAAGCTTTCTTT.

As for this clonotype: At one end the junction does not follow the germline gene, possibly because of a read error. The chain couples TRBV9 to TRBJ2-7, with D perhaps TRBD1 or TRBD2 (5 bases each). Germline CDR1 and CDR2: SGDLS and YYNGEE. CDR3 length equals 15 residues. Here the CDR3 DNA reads TGTGCCAGCAGCGGAACCGGGGCCGTCTCCCACGAGCAGTACTTC. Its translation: CASSGTGAVSHEQYF.

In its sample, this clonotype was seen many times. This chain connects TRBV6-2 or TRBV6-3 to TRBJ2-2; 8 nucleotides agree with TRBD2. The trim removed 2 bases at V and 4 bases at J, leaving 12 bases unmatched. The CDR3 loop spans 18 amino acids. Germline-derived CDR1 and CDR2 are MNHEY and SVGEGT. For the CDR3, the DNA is TGTGCCAGCAGTTACCAGAATCCGGGACTAGGAGGCACCGGGGAGCTGTTTTTT. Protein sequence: CASSYQNPGLGGTGELFF.

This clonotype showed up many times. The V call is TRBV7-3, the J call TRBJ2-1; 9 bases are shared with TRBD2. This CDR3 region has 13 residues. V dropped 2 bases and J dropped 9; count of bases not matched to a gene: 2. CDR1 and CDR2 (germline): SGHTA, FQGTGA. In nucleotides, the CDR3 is TGTGCCAGCAGCTTAGGCGGGGGGGTTGAGCAGTTCTTC. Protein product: CASSLGGGVEQFF.

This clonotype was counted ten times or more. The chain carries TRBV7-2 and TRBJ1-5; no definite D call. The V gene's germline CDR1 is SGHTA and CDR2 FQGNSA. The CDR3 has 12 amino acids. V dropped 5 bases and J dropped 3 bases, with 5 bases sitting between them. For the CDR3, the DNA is TGTGCCAGCAGCCCCTTCAATCAGCCCCAGCATTTT. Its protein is CASSPFNQPQHF.

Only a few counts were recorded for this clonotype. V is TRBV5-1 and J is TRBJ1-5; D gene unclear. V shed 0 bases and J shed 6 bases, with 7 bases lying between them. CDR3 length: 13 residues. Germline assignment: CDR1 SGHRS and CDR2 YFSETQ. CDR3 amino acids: CASSLGMAQPQHF. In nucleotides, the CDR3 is TGCGCCAGCAGCTTGGGGATGGCTCAGCCCCAGCATTTT. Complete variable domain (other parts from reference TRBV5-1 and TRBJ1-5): KAGVTQTPRYLIKTRGQQVTLSCSPISGHRSVSWYQQTPGQGLQFLFEYFSETQRNKGNFPGRFSGRQFSNSRSEMNVSTLELGDSALYLCASSLGMAQPQHFGDGTRLSIL.